The 31 T cell receptor beta chains below come from one sample, sequenced in a study of blood T cell repertoires in COVID-19. Generated by immunoSEQ multiplex PCR, the TCRdb table keeps only in-frame clones and is missing some. The sample shows about 190,000 clones, around 84% of them seen only once. The sequenced sample consisted of peripheral blood. The source of these receptors is a human donor in a cohort sampled during active COVID-19.

This clone has just one count. This chain uses TRBV5-1 with TRBJ2-3, with 8 positions matching TRBD1. This CDR3 is built from 19 residues. V trimming: 0 bases; J trimming: 6 bases; junction bases outside the gene matches: 18. Germline CDR1 SGHRS, CDR2 YFSETQ. CDR3 sequence (DNA): TGCGCCAGCAGCTTGGGAACAGGGGGAGCCTTAGGTATATCGGATACGCAGTATTTT. Residues: CASSLGTGGALGISDTQYF.

J is TRBJ2-1 and V is TRBV6-5, with D unclear. The CDR3 runs 11 residues. The germline gives CDR1 MNHEY, CDR2 SVGAGI. With 3 bases removed from V and 9 bases from J, the gap between germline ends came to 6 bases. As DNA, the CDR3 is TGTGCCAGCAGTTATCTGCGTGAGCAGTTCTTC. Amino acid sequence: CASSYLREQFF.

A note on this clone: At the DNA level, this CDR3 is encoded by other sequences in the same sample as well. This chain links TRBV19 with TRBJ2-5, with D maybe TRBD1 (7 bases). Germline lookup yields CDR1 LNHDA and CDR2 SQIVND (reference sequence). V lost 8 bases and J 4 bases, leaving 14 bases between the germline ends. This CDR3 is 13 amino acids long. CDR3 residues: CASSDQGGETQYF. CDR3 DNA sequence: TGTGCCAGTTCCGACCAGGGGGGAGAGACCCAGTACTTC.

The chain combines TRBV19 with TRBJ1-4, with 8 bases lining up with TRBD1. The CDR3 has 15 residues. CDR1 LNHDA and CDR2 SQIVND come from the germline V gene (reference sequence). Trimming took 5 bases from V and 3 from J; bases not matched to a gene: 5. The CDR3, as DNA: TGTGCCAGTAGTGACGGACAGGGACCTAATGAAAAACTGTTTTTT. It is translated as CASSDGQGPNEKLFF.

This chain uses TRBV24-1 with TRBJ2-1; 11 nucleotides line up with TRBD2. From germline, CDR1 is KGHDR and CDR2 SFDVKD. This CDR3 is built from 18 residues. The V and J ends lost 5 bases and 0 bases, in that order; junction bases with no gene match: 8. The CDR3 loop reads CATSVTPGLADSYNEQFF. The CDR3 bases are TGTGCCACCAGTGTTACCCCGGGACTAGCGGACTCCTACAATGAGCAGTTCTTC.

The V call is TRBV10-3, the J call TRBJ2-3, with D perhaps TRBD2 (5 bases). The CDR3 is 15 amino acids. Germline CDR1 reads ENHRY; CDR2 reads SYGVKD. V was cut by 2 bases and J by 5 bases, with 14 bases left in between. As DNA, the CDR3 is TGTGCCATCAGTGAGGGTAGGAGGCGTGGAGATACGCAGTATTTT. Translated, it gives CAISEGRRRGDTQYF.

The chain employs TRBV2 and TRBJ2-2; D is possibly TRBD2 (5 bases). The CDR3 has 14 amino acids. The V gene's germline CDR1 is SNHLY and CDR2 FYNNEI. V shed 8 bases and J shed 1 base, with 11 bases lying between them. The CDR3, as DNA: TGTGCCAGCGGAGGCAATCTGAACACCGGGGAGCTGTTTTTT. This gives the protein CASGGNLNTGELFF. Combining the CDR3 with reference TRBV2 and TRBJ2-2 gives the whole variable domain EPEVTQTPSHQVTQMGQEVILRCVPISNHLYFYWYRQILGQKVEFLVSFYNNEISEKSEIFDDQFSVERPDGSNFTLKIRSTKLEDSAMYFCASGGNLNTGELFFGEGSRLTVL.

The chain carries TRBV21-1 and TRBJ2-2; no DNA check was done on the table's D call, TRBD1. TRBV21-1 is described as a pseudogene. The CDR3 totals 16 residues. This chain's CDR3 is CASSRTGARTNGELFF. In nucleotides, the CDR3 is TGTGCCAGCAGTCGAACAGGGGCGAGAACAAACGGGGAGCTGTTTTTT.

This sequence joins TRBV5-6 and TRBJ2-5, with 11 nucleotides matching TRBD1. CDR1 and CDR2 (germline): SGHDT, YYEEEE. The CDR3 has 18 residues. J was trimmed by 4 bases and V by 4 bases; bases with no gene match: 15. The CDR3 spells CASSQKFTGTGGRETQYF. The DNA for the CDR3 is TGTGCCAGCAGCCAAAAATTTACAGGGACAGGGGGGAGAGAGACCCAGTACTTC.

This clone came up once. The genes are TRBV15 and TRBJ1-2; possibly TRBD1 for D (6 bases). Germline-derived CDR1 and CDR2 are LNHNV and YYDKDF (reference sequence). This CDR3 spans 16 amino acids. V was cut by 5 bases and J by 4 bases, with 20 bases left in between. CDR3 amino acids: CATSGQQGSRGYGYTF. In DNA, the CDR3 is TGTGCCACCAGCGGACAACAGGGTTCGAGGGGCTATGGCTACACCTTC.

J is TRBJ2-7 and V is TRBV5-1; a weak D match, TRBD2 (5 bases). CDR3 length: 12 amino acids. The germline V gene encodes CDR1 SGHRS and CDR2 YFSETQ. V was shortened by 4 bases and J by 2 bases, with 7 bases between the two germline ends. The CDR3 protein is CASSAGAYEQYF. CDR3 nucleotide sequence: TGCGCCAGCAGCGCCGGGGCCTACGAGCAGTACTTC.

This chain connects TRBV19 to TRBJ1-2; D is possibly TRBD1 (5 bases). Trimming took 3 bases from V and 7 from J, leaving 12 bases between them. Germline V gene sequence: CDR1 LNHDA, CDR2 SQIVND (reference sequence). The CDR3 has 13 residues. CDR3 DNA sequence: TGTGCCAGTAGTATCGGGGGAGATACTGGCTACACCTTC. Translation gives CASSIGGDTGYTF.

The chain has TRBV4-1 and TRBJ2-5, with D possibly being TRBD1 (6 bases). Germline V gene data show CDR1 as MGHRA and CDR2 as YSYEKL. The germline V and J ends were trimmed by 6 bases and 2 bases, with 16 bases remaining between them. The CDR3 is 15 residues long. The CDR3 sequence: CASSPGQTQQETQYF. The DNA of the CDR3 is TGCGCCAGCAGTCCAGGACAGACACAACAAGAGACCCAGTACTTC.

This rearrangement joins TRBV5-6 to TRBJ1-5, with a tentative D call TRBD1 (5 bases). Deletions cut 1 base from V and 7 bases from J, with 12 bases between. The CDR3 is 14 amino acids. Per the germline V gene, CDR1 is SGHDT and CDR2 is YYEEEE. Written as DNA, the CDR3 is TGTGCCAGCAGCTTGAAGGGGCCTCGGCAGCCCCAGCATTTT. It encodes CASSLKGPRQPQHF.

The V gene is TRBV4-2, the J gene TRBJ2-7; TRBD1 matches 7 bases. The CDR3 length is 15 residues. After removal of 1 base from V and 3 bases from J, the junction contained 6 bases not matched to a gene. Germline values: CDR1 LGHNA, CDR2 YNFKEQ. This CDR3 is CASSQVGAGGYEQYF. DNA of the CDR3: TGTGCCAGCAGCCAAGTCGGGGCAGGGGGCTACGAGCAGTACTTC.

This clone was seen only a few times. The chain is built from TRBV4-1 and TRBJ2-2; TRBD1 matches 8 bases. J gave up 6 bases and V 4 bases, and 7 bases lay outside the gene matches. CDR3 length equals 15 residues. Germline V gene data show CDR1 as MGHRA and CDR2 as YSYEKL. The CDR3 DNA is TGCGCCAGCAGCCGAATAGGACAGGGCCCCGGGGAGCTGTTTTTT. Its translation: CASSRIGQGPGELFF.

The chain has TRBV5-1 and TRBJ1-5; maybe TRBD1 (5 bases). The CDR3 runs 13 residues. Germline CDR1 SGHRS, CDR2 YFSETQ. V dropped 6 bases and J dropped 9 bases, with 16 bases sitting between them. In DNA form, the CDR3 reads TGCGCCAGCAACCAGGGCATCTTAGGGCCCCAGCATTTT. Amino acid sequence: CASNQGILGPQHF.

This clone was observed at least ten times. The gene calls are TRBV6-5 and TRBJ2-3; D perhaps matches TRBD2 (6 bases). The CDR3 length is 15 residues. V gave up 6 bases and J gave up 3 bases, with 16 bases separating them. Per the germline V gene, CDR1 is MNHEY and CDR2 is SVGAGI. CDR3: CASRQISGRTDTQYF. As DNA, the CDR3 is TGTGCCAGCAGACAAATTAGCGGTAGGACAGATACGCAGTATTTT.

V usage is TRBV18 and J usage is TRBJ1-6; D is possibly TRBD1 (6 bases). The CDR3 consists of 14 residues. V was pared by 5 bases and J by 5 bases, with 10 bases between. Germline values: CDR1 KGHSH, CDR2 LQKENI. DNA of the CDR3: TGTGCCAGCTCAGGACAGTCCGATAATTCACCCCTCCACTTT. This gives the protein CASSGQSDNSPLHF.

The chain joins TRBV6-5 to TRBJ1-4, with unresolved D. This CDR3 contains 16 residues. The V gene's germline CDR1 is MNHEY and CDR2 SVGAGI. V lost 0 bases and J 5 bases, leaving 13 bases between the germline ends. The chain's CDR3 is CASSYSYSATNEKLFF. CDR3 nucleotides: TGTGCCAGCAGTTACTCATATTCAGCGACGAATGAAAAACTGTTTTTT.

The gene calls are TRBV13 and TRBJ2-3, with D hard to call. Germline V gene sequence: CDR1 PRHDT, CDR2 FYEKMQ (reference sequence). The CDR3 has 12 amino acids. The V end was cut by 1 base, the J end by 10 bases, with 9 bases between. CDR3 in amino acids: CASSLDLSPQYF. As DNA, the CDR3 is TGTGCCAGCAGCTTAGATCTTTCTCCGCAGTATTTT.

As regards this clone: Compared with germline, one end of the junction differs, possibly owing to a read error. The gene calls are TRBV18 and TRBJ1-2, with a tentative D call TRBD1 (5 bases). CDR1 and CDR2 from the germline V gene are KGHSH and LQKENI. The CDR3 has 11 residues. The DNA for the CDR3 is TGTGCCAGCTCACCATCTAACAGGAAGGTATTC. Translating it yields CASSPSNRKVF.

The chain employs TRBV2 and TRBJ2-5; 7 bases map to TRBD1. Trimming took 5 bases from V and 4 from J; bases not matched to a gene: 13. Per germline, CDR1 SNHLY and CDR2 FYNNEI. This CDR3 is built from 16 residues. CDR3 protein: CASSSPDRAFGETQYF. CDR3 DNA sequence: TGTGCCAGCAGTTCGCCCGACAGGGCCTTCGGAGAGACCCAGTACTTC.

This rearrangement joins TRBV19 to TRBJ2-7, with a weak D call TRBD2 (7 bases). CDR3 length: 15 residues. The V and J ends lost 6 bases and 5 bases respectively, with 20 bases between them. Germline V gene sequence: CDR1 LNHDA, CDR2 SQIVND (reference sequence). The CDR3 loop is CASSGGRGTRDEQYF. The CDR3 DNA reads as TGTGCCAGTAGCGGAGGGCGGGGGACACGAGACGAGCAGTACTTC.

This clone appeared once. The chain carries TRBV19 and TRBJ2-2; 8 nucleotides line up with TRBD2. Germline values: CDR1 LNHDA, CDR2 SQIVND (reference sequence). The CDR3 is 16 amino acids. V was pared by 2 bases and J by 4 bases, with 6 bases of the junction left unmatched. The CDR3 bases are TGTGCCAGTAGTATACGGGCGGGAGGTCGCACCGGGGAGCTGTTTTTT. This gives the protein CASSIRAGGRTGELFF.

The chain recombines TRBV10-3 with TRBJ2-5; weak D call: TRBD1 (6 bases). The CDR3 has 12 residues. V gave up 11 bases and J gave up 4 bases, with 14 bases separating them. Per the germline V gene, CDR1 is ENHRY and CDR2 is SYGVKD. CDR3: CASREGGETQYF. CDR3 bases: TGTGCCTCCCGCGAAGGGGGAGAGACCCAGTACTTC.

The chain employs TRBV7-9 and TRBJ1-2, with a weak D call TRBD1 (5 bases). This CDR3 comprises 13 residues. Germline assignment: CDR1 SEHNR and CDR2 FQNEAQ (reference sequence). V was cut by 7 bases and J by 3 bases, with 12 bases left in between. The CDR3 sequence is CASNIDSDYGYTF. DNA for the CDR3: TGTGCCAGCAACATCGACAGTGACTATGGCTACACCTTC.

V is TRBV29-1 and J is TRBJ1-5; D is perhaps TRBD1 (5 bases). Germline CDR1 SQVTM, CDR2 ANQGSEA. The CDR3 totals 12 residues. Trimming removed 4 bases from V and 3 bases from J, with 7 bases in between. The CDR3 DNA is TGCAGCGTTGGGGGGGACAATCAGCCCCAGCATTTT. Residues: CSVGGDNQPQHF. Looking up the rest from reference TRBV29-1 and TRBJ1-5 gives the full variable domain: SAVISQKPSRDICQRGTSLTIQCQVDSQVTMMFWYRQQPGQSLTLIATANQGSEATYESGFVIDKFPISRPNLTFSTLTVSNMSPEDSSIYLCSVGGDNQPQHFGDGTRLSIL.

This clone came up a few times. The CDR3 sequence is CATSDSGQLRGYTF. CDR3 sequence (DNA): TGTGCCACCAGTGATTCTGGACAGCTTAGAGGCTACACCTTC. The chain carries TRBV24-1 and TRBJ1-2; perhaps TRBD1 as D (6 bases). Germline values: CDR1 KGHDR, CDR2 SFDVKD. The CDR3 is 14 amino acids. Trimming took off 2 bases at V and 8 bases at J, with 14 bases between the two ends.

The V call is TRBV27, the J call TRBJ2-1; D remains unclear. Per germline, CDR1 MNHEY and CDR2 SMNVEV (reference sequence). The CDR3 runs to 13 residues. Trimming took off 1 base at V and 7 bases at J, with 8 bases between the two ends. CDR3 region: CASSLWQVNEQFF. In nucleotides, the CDR3 is TGTGCCAGCAGTTTATGGCAGGTGAATGAGCAGTTCTTC.

The V and J genes are TRBV7-9 and TRBJ2-1; TRBD1 aligns across 10 bases. Germline CDR1 reads SEHNR; CDR2 reads FQNEAQ (reference sequence). The V segment lost 8 bases and the J segment 9 bases; nucleotides outside the gene matches: 10. CDR3 length: 14 residues. The CDR3 bases are TGTGCCAGCCACTGGGGACAGGGGTTGGCTGAGCAGTTCTTC. Residues: CASHWGQGLAEQFF. The whole variable domain, remainder taken from reference TRBV7-9 and TRBJ2-1, is DTGVSQNPRHKITKRGQNVTFRCDPISEHNRLYWYRQTLGQGPEFLTYFQNEAQLEKSRLLSDRFSAERPKGSFSTLEIQRTEQGDSAMYLCASHWGQGLAEQFFGPGTRLTVL.